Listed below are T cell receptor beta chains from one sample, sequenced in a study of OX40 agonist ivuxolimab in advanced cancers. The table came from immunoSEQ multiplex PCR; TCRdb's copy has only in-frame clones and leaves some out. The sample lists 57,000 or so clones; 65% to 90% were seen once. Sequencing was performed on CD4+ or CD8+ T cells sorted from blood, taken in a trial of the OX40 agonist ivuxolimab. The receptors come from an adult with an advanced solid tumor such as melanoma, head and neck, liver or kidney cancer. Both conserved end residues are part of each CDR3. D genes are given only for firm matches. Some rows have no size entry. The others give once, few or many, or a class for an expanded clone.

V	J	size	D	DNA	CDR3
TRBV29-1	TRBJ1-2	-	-	TGCAGCGTTGAAGGGGTACAGGGTGGTCATGGCGGCTACACCTTC	CSVEGVQGGHGGYTF
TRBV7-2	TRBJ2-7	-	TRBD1	TGTGCCAGCAGCTTTCGACAGGGGGCGCAGTACGAGCAGTACTTC	CASSFRQGAQYEQYF
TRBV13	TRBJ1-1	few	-	TGTGCCAGCAGCCCGTCGGGTTTTAGAAACACTGAAGCTTTCTTT	CASSPSGFRNTEAFF
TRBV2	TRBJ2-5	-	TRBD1	TGTGCCAGCAGTGGTATGGTTGGACAGGGAGAGACCCAGTACTTC	CASSGMVGQGETQYF
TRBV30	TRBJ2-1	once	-	TGTGCCTGGAAACTTGCGAATGAGCAGTTCTTC	CAWKLANEQFF
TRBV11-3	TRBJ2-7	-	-	TGTGCCAGCAGCCCCCGTGAAGGGTTCAAGCAGTACTTC	CASSPREGFKQYF
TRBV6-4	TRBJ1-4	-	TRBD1	TGTGCCAGGGGACAGGGGGCGAGAAAACTGTTTTTT	CARGQGARKLFF
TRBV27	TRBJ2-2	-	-	TGTGCCAGCAGACCAAACAGGGTAACGACCGGGGAGCTGTTTTTT	CASRPNRVTTGELFF
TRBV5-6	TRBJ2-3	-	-	TGTGCCAGCAGCTGGAAAGATACGCAGTATTTT	CASSWKDTQYF
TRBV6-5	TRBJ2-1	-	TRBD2	TGTGCCAGCAGCTACGGGACTAGAGATGAGCAGTTCTTC	CASSYGTRDEQFF
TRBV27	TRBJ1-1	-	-	TGTGCCAGCAGTTTAGCTCTTGGGATCACTGAAGCTTTCTTT	CASSLALGITEAFF
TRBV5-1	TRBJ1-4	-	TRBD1	TGCGCCAGCAGCTTGACAGGGGGCCATAATGAAAAACTGTTTTTT	CASSLTGGHNEKLFF
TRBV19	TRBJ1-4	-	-	TGTGCCAGTAGTATTTCGATTACAACTAATGAAAAACTGTTTTTT	CASSISITTNEKLFF
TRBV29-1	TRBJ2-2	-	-	TGCAGCGTTGGGTCCAACACCGGGGAGCTGTTTTTT	CSVGSNTGELFF